The clone carrying this T cell receptor (beta chain) appeared a few times. The antigen is unknown. This record comes from a study of cytomegalovirus exposure and HLA in healthy donors. Broader study findings: Rare sequences made up most TCRs, while some public TCRs were found in many donors.

PCR primers comprised 60 Vbeta and 13 Jbeta primers. Per the study methods: Per a later analysis, the number of unique TCR beta chains was 75 million to 90 million, of which some 9.9 million were shared. This table comes from immunoSEQ multiplex PCR, and its TCRdb copy is limited to in-frame clones, with some not included. For V, J and clone size, that table is used; D and trimming come from the DNA. Found here are more than 95,000 clones, 9.5% to 15% of them singletons; the top ten hold around 16%. This receptor was identified in a man aged 35 to 55 in good health and CMV-seropositive. The sequenced material came from PBMCs.

CDR3 in DNA: TGTGCCAGCTCACTACACCATAATTCACCCCTCCACTTT. This encodes CASSLHHNSPLHF. The J gene is TRBJ1-6, the V gene TRBV18; D not certain. Between the trimmed V and J ends, which lost 4 bases and 5 bases, there was a span of 6 bases. Germline values: CDR1 KGHSH, CDR2 LQKENI. The CDR3 has 13 residues.